A selection of T cell receptor beta chains follows, all from one sample in a study of blood T cells in healthy people across ages. TCRdb redid the calling of the 5' RACE reads with MiXCR, one entry per CDR3 protein. The sample includes about 600,000 distinct CDR3 sequences, around 48% of them seen just once. What was sequenced was blood. The receptors come from an elderly man in good health. Each CDR3 is given with its conserved first and last residue. The order of the fields is V gene, D gene, clone size, J gene, CDR3 protein, CDR3 DNA. D genes are given only for firm matches. Size values are once, few and many counts, or a class for expanded clones, and some rows have none.

>TRBV2|NA|NA|TRBJ2-7
CASSKGPSGEQYF
TGTGCCAGCAGCAAGGGGCCTTCCGGGGAGCAGTACTTC
>TRBV5-1|TRBD2|NA|TRBJ2-1
CASSLRLAGVANEQFF
TGCGCCAGCAGCTTACGACTAGCGGGAGTGGCGAATGAGCAGTTCTTC
>TRBV28|NA|NA|TRBJ2-1
CASNRPGEGALNEQFF
TGTGCCAGCAACCGCCCGGGGGAGGGGGCCCTAAATGAGCAGTTCTTC
>TRBV29-1|TRBD2|NA|TRBJ2-1
CSVELPSGGIYEQFF
TGCAGCGTTGAATTACCAAGCGGGGGCATCTATGAGCAGTTCTTC
>TRBV7-9|TRBD2|NA|TRBJ2-3
CASTVAGDTDTQYF
TGTGCCAGCACTGTAGCGGGGGACACAGATACGCAGTATTTT
>TRBV6-6|NA|few|TRBJ2-7
CASSPLPLSGHIYEQYF
TGTGCCAGCAGTCCTCTGCCCCTCTCGGGACACATTTACGAGCAGTACTTC
>TRBV9|NA|NA|TRBJ2-3
CASSVGSNTLTDTQYF
TGTGCCAGCAGCGTAGGGTCCAACACACTCACAGATACGCAGTATTTT
>TRBV7-9|NA|NA|TRBJ2-3
CASSPLSRDTQYF
TGTGCCAGCAGCCCCCTGTCCAGGGATACGCAGTATTTT
>TRBV6-2/TRBV6-3|NA|NA|TRBJ2-1
CASSYSHNEQFF
TGTGCCAGCAGTTATTCCCACAATGAGCAGTTCTTC
>TRBV6-1|NA|many|TRBJ2-1
CASSPHGSGGQGYNEQFF
TGTGCCAGCAGTCCTCACGGGTCAGGGGGGCAGGGTTACAATGAGCAGTTCTTC
>TRBV25-1|NA|NA|TRBJ2-3
CASGRGVSTDTQYF
TGTGCCAGCGGCAGGGGGGTTAGCACAGATACGCAGTATTTT